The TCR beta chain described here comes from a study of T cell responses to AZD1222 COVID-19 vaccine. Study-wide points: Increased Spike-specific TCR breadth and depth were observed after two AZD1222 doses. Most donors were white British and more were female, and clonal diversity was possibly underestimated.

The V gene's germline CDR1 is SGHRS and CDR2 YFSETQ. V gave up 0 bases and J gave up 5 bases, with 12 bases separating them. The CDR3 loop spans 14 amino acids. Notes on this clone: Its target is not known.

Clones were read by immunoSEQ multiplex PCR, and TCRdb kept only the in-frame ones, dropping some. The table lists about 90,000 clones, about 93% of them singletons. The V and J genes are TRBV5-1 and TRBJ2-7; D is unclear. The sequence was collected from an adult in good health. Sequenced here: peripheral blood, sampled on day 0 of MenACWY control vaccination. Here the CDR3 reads CASSLGDMVHEQYF. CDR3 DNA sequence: TGCGCCAGCAGCTTGGGAGACATGGTCCACGAGCAGTACTTC.